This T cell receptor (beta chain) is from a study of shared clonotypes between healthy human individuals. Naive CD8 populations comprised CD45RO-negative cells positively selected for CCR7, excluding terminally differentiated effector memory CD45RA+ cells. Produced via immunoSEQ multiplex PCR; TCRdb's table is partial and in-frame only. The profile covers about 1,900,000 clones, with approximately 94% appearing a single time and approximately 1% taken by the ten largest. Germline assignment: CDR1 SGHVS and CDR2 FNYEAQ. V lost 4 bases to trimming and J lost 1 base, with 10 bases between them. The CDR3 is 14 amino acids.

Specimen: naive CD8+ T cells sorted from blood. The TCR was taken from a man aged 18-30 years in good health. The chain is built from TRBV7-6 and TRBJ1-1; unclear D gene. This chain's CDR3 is CASSSWTANTEAFF. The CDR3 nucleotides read TGTGCCAGCAGCTCCTGGACGGCGAACACTGAAGCTTTCTTT.